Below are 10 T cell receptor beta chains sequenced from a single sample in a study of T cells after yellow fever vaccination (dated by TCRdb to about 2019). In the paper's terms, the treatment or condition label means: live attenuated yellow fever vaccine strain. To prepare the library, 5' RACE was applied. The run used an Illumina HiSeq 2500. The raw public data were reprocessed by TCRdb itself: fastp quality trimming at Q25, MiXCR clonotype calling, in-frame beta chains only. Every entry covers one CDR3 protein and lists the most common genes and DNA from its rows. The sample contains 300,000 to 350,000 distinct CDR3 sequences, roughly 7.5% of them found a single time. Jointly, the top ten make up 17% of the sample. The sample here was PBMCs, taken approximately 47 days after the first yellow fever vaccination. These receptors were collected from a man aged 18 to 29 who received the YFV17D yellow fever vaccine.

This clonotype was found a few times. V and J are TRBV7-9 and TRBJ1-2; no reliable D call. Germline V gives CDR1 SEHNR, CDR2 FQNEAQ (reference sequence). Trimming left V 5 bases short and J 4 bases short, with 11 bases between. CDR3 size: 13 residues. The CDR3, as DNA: TGTGCCAGCAGCGCGGACCACTTCTATGGCTACACCTTC. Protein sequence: CASSADHFYGYTF.

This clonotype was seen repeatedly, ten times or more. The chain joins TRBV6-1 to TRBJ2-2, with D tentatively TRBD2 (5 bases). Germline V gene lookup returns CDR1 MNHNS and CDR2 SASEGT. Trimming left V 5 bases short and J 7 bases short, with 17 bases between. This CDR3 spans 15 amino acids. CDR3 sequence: CASSRSSVTFGELFF. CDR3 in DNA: TGTGCCAGCAGTCGTAGTAGCGTGACATTCGGGGAGCTGTTTTTT.

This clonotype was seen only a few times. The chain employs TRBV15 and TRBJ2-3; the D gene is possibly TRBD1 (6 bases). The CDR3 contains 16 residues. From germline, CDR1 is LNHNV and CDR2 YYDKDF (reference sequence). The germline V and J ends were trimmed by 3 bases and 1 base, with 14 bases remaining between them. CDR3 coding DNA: TGTGCCACCAGCAGTCCAGGGGTTTTACGCACAGATACGCAGTATTTT. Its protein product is CATSSPGVLRTDTQYF. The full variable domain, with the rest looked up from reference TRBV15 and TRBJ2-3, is DAMVIQNPRYQVTQFGKPVTLSCSQTLNHNVMYWYQQKSSQAPKLLFHYYDKDFNNEADTPDNFQSRRPNTSFCFLDIRSPGLGDTAMYLCATSSPGVLRTDTQYFGPGTRLTVL.

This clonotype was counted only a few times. Here the CDR3 reads CASCYGGGDNEQFF. Written as DNA, the CDR3 is TGTGCCAGCTGTTACGGCGGGGGGGACAATGAGCAGTTCTTC. V usage is TRBV7-9 and J usage is TRBJ2-1; the match to TRBD2 covers 9 bases. Germline V gene data show CDR1 as SEHNR and CDR2 as FQNEAQ (reference sequence). The CDR3 is 14 residues long. Unmatched junction bases numbered 7, after V lost 8 bases and J lost 5 bases.

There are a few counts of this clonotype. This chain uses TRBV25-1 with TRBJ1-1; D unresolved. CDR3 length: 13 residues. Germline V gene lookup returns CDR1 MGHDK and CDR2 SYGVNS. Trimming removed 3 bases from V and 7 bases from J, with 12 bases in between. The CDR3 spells CASSDYPAGEAFF. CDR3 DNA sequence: TGTGCCAGCAGTGATTATCCCGCAGGTGAAGCTTTCTTT.

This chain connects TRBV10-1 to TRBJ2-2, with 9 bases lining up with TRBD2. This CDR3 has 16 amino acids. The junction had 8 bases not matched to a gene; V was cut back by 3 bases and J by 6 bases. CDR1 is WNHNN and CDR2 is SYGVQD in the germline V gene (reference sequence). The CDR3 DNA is TGCGCCAGCAGTGATCGGGCTAGCGGGGCATCCGGGGAGCTGTTTTTT. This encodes CASSDRASGASGELFF.

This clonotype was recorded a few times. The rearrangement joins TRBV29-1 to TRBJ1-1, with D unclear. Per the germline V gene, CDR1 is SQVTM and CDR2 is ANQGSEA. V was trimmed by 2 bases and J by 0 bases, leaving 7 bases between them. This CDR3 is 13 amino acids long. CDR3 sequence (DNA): TGCAGCGTTGAAATCGCCTTGAACACTGAAGCTTTCTTT. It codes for CSVEIALNTEAFF.

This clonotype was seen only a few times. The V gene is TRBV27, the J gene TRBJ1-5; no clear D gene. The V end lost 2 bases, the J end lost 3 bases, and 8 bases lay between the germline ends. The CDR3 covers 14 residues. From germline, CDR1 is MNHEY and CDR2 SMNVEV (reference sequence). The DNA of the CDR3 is TGTGCCAGCAGTTTAGAGCAGTTCAATCAGCCCCAGCATTTT. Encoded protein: CASSLEQFNQPQHF.

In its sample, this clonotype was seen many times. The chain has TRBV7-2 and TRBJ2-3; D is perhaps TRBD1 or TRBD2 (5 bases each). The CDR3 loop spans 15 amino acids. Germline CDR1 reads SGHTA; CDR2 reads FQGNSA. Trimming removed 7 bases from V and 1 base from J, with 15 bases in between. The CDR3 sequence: CASTEVGARTDTQYF. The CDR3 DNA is TGTGCCAGCACTGAGGTCGGGGCCCGCACAGATACGCAGTATTTT.

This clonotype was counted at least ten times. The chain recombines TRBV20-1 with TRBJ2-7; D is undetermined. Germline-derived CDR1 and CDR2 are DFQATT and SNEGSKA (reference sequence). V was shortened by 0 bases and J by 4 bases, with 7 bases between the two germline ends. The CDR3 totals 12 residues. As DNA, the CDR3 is TGCAGTGCTAGAGAGCAAGCGTACGAGCAGTACGTC. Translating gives CSAREQAYEQYV.